A selection of T cell receptor beta chains follows, all from one sample in a study of T cells in Graves' hyperthyroidism and ophthalmopathy. TCRdb processed the multiplex PCR reads anew with MiXCR; each CDR3 protein has one entry. The repertoire holds some 570,000 distinct CDR3 sequences, about 15% seen once, with 15% to 20% in the top ten. Sequencing was carried out using blood. The receptors derive from a woman between 18 and 30 years old with Graves' ophthalmopathy. The CDR3 runs from the conserved cysteine through the conserved F or W. D genes are given only for firm matches. Size tells how often a clone was seen (once, few, many) or the class of an expanded clone, and some rows leave it out.

CDR3: CSALLAGVDNEQFF
DNA: TGCAGTGCCCTACTAGCGGGGGTAGACAATGAGCAGTTCTTC
J: TRBJ2-1
D: TRBD2
V: TRBV20-1
size: .

CDR3: CASSPQGWGQRTEAFF
DNA: TGTGCCAGCTCACCTCAAGGCTGGGGACAGCGCACTGAAGCTTTCTTT
J: TRBJ1-1
D: TRBD1
V: TRBV18
size: few

CDR3: CASSRTGGQETQYF
DNA: TGTGCCAGCAGTAGGACAGGGGGACAAGAGACCCAGTACTTC
J: TRBJ2-5
D: TRBD1
V: TRBV12-3/TRBV12-4
size: many

CDR3: CASSLWGGEETQYF
DNA: TGTGCCAGCAGTTTATGGGGAGGGGAAGAGACCCAGTACTTC
J: TRBJ2-5
D: TRBD2
V: TRBV27
size: many

CDR3: CAWGDTYEQYF
DNA: TGTGCCTGGGGGGACACCTACGAGCAGTACTTC
J: TRBJ2-7
D: .
V: TRBV30
size: many

CDR3: CSAPAGQGRYNSPLHF
DNA: TGCAGTGCGCCCGCGGGACAGGGACGCTATAATTCACCCCTCCACTTT
J: TRBJ1-6
D: TRBD1
V: TRBV20-1
size: few

CDR3: CATTTFYEQYF
DNA: TGTGCCACCACGACCTTTTACGAGCAGTACTTC
J: TRBJ2-7
D: .
V: TRBV6-1
size: .

CDR3: CAINMGQGMNTEAFF
DNA: TGTGCCATCAATATGGGACAGGGAATGAACACTGAAGCTTTCTTT
J: TRBJ1-1
D: TRBD1
V: TRBV10-3
size: many

CDR3: CASSLAPGLAGEQETQYF
DNA: TGTGCCAGCAGCTTAGCGCCGGGACTAGCGGGAGAACAAGAGACCCAGTACTTC
J: TRBJ2-5
D: TRBD2
V: TRBV7-9
size: .

CDR3: CASSFLGADEQYF
DNA: TGCGCCAGCAGCTTTTTAGGGGCCGACGAGCAGTACTTC
J: TRBJ2-7
D: .
V: TRBV5-1
size: few

CDR3: CASSYSGGSNYGYTF
DNA: TGTGCCAGCAGTTACTCAGGTGGCTCTAACTATGGCTACACCTTC
J: TRBJ1-2
D: .
V: TRBV6-6
size: many

CDR3: CASSLGPRNEKLFF
DNA: TGTGCCAGCAGCTTGGGGCCGCGTAATGAAAAACTGTTTTTT
J: TRBJ1-4
D: .
V: TRBV5-5
size: .

CDR3: CASSRTAEAFF
DNA: TGTGCCAGCAGTAGGACAGCCGAAGCTTTCTTT
J: TRBJ1-1
D: .
V: TRBV6-1
size: many

CDR3: CAWIQGFSTEAFF
DNA: TGTGCCTGGATACAGGGATTTAGCACTGAAGCTTTCTTT
J: TRBJ1-1
D: .
V: TRBV30
size: .

CDR3: CASSSDREKNSPLHF
DNA: TGCGCCAGCAGCTCGGACAGGGAGAAGAATTCACCCCTCCACTTT
J: TRBJ1-6
D: TRBD1
V: TRBV5-1
size: few

CDR3: CASSSTSGRVNEQFF
DNA: TGTGCCAGCAGCTCGACTAGCGGGAGGGTCAATGAGCAGTTCTTC
J: TRBJ2-1
D: TRBD2
V: TRBV3-1
size: many

CDR3: CATSGPKKGALSEATEAFF
DNA: TGTGCCACCAGTGGCCCCAAAAAAGGGGCGCTCAGTGAGGCCACTGAAGCTTTCTTT
J: TRBJ1-1
D: .
V: TRBV24-1
size: .

CDR3: CATHRVRETQYF
DNA: TGTGCCACTCACAGGGTCCGAGAGACCCAGTACTTC
J: TRBJ2-5
D: .
V: TRBV2
size: .

CDR3: CASSPSVRAFF
DNA: TGTGCCAGCAGCCCGAGCGTTCGAGCTTTCTTT
J: TRBJ1-1
D: .
V: TRBV11-2
size: many

CDR3: CASSPPGPAYEQYF
DNA: TGTGCCAGCAGTCCACCGGGGCCCGCCTACGAGCAGTACTTC
J: TRBJ2-7
D: .
V: TRBV28
size: .

CDR3: CASSPIGREYGYTF
DNA: TGTGCCAGCAGTCCCATCGGCAGGGAGTATGGCTACACCTTC
J: TRBJ1-2
D: .
V: TRBV27
size: many

CDR3: CASSLLLRRNEQFF
DNA: TGTGCCAGCAGTTTATTGCTCCGACGGAATGAGCAGTTCTTC
J: TRBJ2-1
D: .
V: TRBV27
size: .

CDR3: CASSLVRERETQYF
DNA: TGTGCCAGCAGTTTAGTACGGGAGAGGGAGACCCAGTACTTC
J: TRBJ2-5
D: .
V: TRBV28
size: many

CDR3: CAWSTGLAGGRETQYF
DNA: TGTGCCTGGAGTACCGGACTAGCGGGGGGCCGGGAGACCCAGTACTTC
J: TRBJ2-5
D: TRBD2
V: TRBV30
size: many

CDR3: CASSVVHYNEQFF
DNA: TGTGCCAGCAGCGTGGTTCATTACAATGAGCAGTTCTTC
J: TRBJ2-1
D: .
V: TRBV5-4
size: .

CDR3: CASTREMGETQYF
DNA: TGTGCCAGCACCCGGGAGATGGGGGAGACCCAGTACTTC
J: TRBJ2-5
D: .
V: TRBV2
size: many

CDR3: CASSGLRDSSGANVLTF
DNA: TGTGCCAGCAGTGGACTCCGGGACAGCTCTGGGGCCAACGTCCTGACTTTC
J: TRBJ2-6
D: TRBD1
V: TRBV2
size: .

CDR3: CASSTFRVAGELFF
DNA: TGTGCCAGCAGTACATTCAGGGTTGCCGGGGAGCTGTTTTTT
J: TRBJ2-2
D: .
V: TRBV12-3/TRBV12-4
size: few

CDR3: CASSLSRGSIYGYTF
DNA: TGTGCCAGCAGTTTATCCAGGGGCAGTATCTATGGCTACACCTTC
J: TRBJ1-2
D: .
V: TRBV12-3/TRBV12-4
size: many

CDR3: CATSGGTVEQETQYF
DNA: TGTGCCACCAGCGGGGGGACGGTGGAACAAGAGACCCAGTACTTC
J: TRBJ2-5
D: .
V: TRBV15
size: .

CDR3: CASSQMTSGRGEQFF
DNA: TGTGCCAGCAGTCAAATGACTAGCGGGAGGGGCGAGCAGTTCTTC
J: TRBJ2-1
D: TRBD2
V: TRBV28
size: .

CDR3: CATSVRQGPLDEQFF
DNA: TGTGCCACCAGTGTGAGACAGGGCCCTTTAGATGAGCAGTTCTTC
J: TRBJ2-1
D: TRBD1
V: TRBV24-1
size: .

CDR3: CASSQASLALHEQYF
DNA: TGTGCCAGCAGCCAAGCCAGTCTAGCTCTCCACGAGCAGTACTTC
J: TRBJ2-7
D: .
V: TRBV3-1
size: many

CDR3: CATSKGPPTGGQPQHF
DNA: TGTGCCACCAGCAAGGGGCCACCAACAGGGGGGCAGCCCCAGCATTTT
J: TRBJ1-5
D: TRBD1
V: TRBV15
size: .

CDR3: CASSSDKIHSGNTIYF
DNA: TGTGCCAGCAGTTCCGACAAAATCCACTCTGGAAACACCATATATTTT
J: TRBJ1-3
D: .
V: TRBV12-3/TRBV12-4
size: many

CDR3: CASSDRQGNNQPQHF
DNA: TGTGCCAGCAGTGATCGACAGGGGAACAATCAGCCCCAGCATTTT
J: TRBJ1-5
D: TRBD1
V: TRBV2
size: .